The 10 T cell receptor beta chains reported below all come from one sample, sequenced in a study of shared clonotypes between healthy human individuals. Profiling relied on immunoSEQ multiplex PCR, and the TCRdb table lists in-frame clones only, not all of them. Found here are about 1 million clones, roughly 80% of them singletons; the top ten hold approximately 1.5%. Sequenced input: memory CD4+ T cells sorted from blood. As to subset: CD45RA-negative fraction. Every receptor here comes from a young man in good health.

This chain links TRBV5-6 with TRBJ1-1; 8 positions match TRBD1. The CDR3 length is 13 residues. Germline V lookup: CDR1 SGHDT, CDR2 YYEEEE. The V gene end was trimmed by 5 bases and the J gene end by 4 bases; junction bases not matched to a gene: 4. The CDR3 DNA reads TGTGCCAGCAGTCAGGGGGCCGGCACTGAAGCTTTCTTT. Amino acid sequence: CASSQGAGTEAFF.

The genes are TRBV5-1 and TRBJ2-2; possibly TRBD1 for D (6 bases). V shed 3 bases and J shed 4 bases, with 10 bases lying between them. This CDR3 has 14 amino acids. The germline CDR1 and CDR2 sequences are SGHRS and YFSETQ. CDR3 amino acids: CASSSGHSTGELFF. In nucleotides, the CDR3 is TGCGCCAGCAGCTCGGGACATTCCACCGGGGAGCTGTTTTTT.

This clone has ten or more counts. The chain joins TRBV30 to TRBJ2-7; 7 bases map to TRBD2. This CDR3 has 16 residues. Germline CDR1 and CDR2: GTSNPN and SVGIG (reference sequence). Trimming took 6 bases from V and 3 from J; bases not matched to a gene: 17. CDR3 loop: CACSTQSAGRGYEQYF. The CDR3 DNA sequence: TGTGCCTGTTCCACACAGTCAGCGGGACGAGGCTACGAGCAGTACTTC.

The rearrangement uses TRBV6-5 and TRBJ1-2, with D perhaps matching TRBD1 (5 bases). The V gene lost 6 bases and the J gene lost 14 bases, with 22 bases spanning the gap. CDR3 size: 13 residues. CDR1 MNHEY and CDR2 SVGAGI come from the germline V gene. The CDR3 loop reads CASRNRDSLSGTF. CDR3 bases: TGTGCCAGCAGAAACCGGGACTCCCTGTCAGGAACCTTC.

This chain joins TRBV19 and TRBJ2-5; 9 bases align to TRBD2. The CDR3 is made up of 16 amino acids. V lost 4 bases to trimming and J lost 2 bases; unmatched junction nucleotides: 8. Germline V gives CDR1 LNHDA, CDR2 SQIVND (reference sequence). The CDR3 reads CASSSLAGPTQETQYF. The CDR3 coding sequence is TGTGCCAGTAGTAGTCTAGCGGGACCAACTCAAGAGACCCAGTACTTC.

The chain carries TRBV27 and TRBJ2-7, with D perhaps given as TRBD1 or TRBD2 (5 bases each). CDR1 MNHEY and CDR2 SMNVEV come from the germline V gene (reference sequence). Trimming pared 0 bases from V and 0 bases from J, leaving 9 bases between. This CDR3 region has 15 residues. CDR3 region: CASSLSGRTSYEQYF. Here the CDR3 DNA reads TGTGCCAGCAGTTTATCGGGACGGACCTCCTACGAGCAGTACTTC.

The chain has TRBV27 and TRBJ1-4; no clear D. Looked up from germline, CDR1 is MNHEY and CDR2 is SMNVEV (reference sequence). The length of the CDR3 is 15 residues. Trimming took off 0 bases at V and 8 bases at J, with 13 bases between the two ends. CDR3 in amino acids: CASSLSGRESEKLFF. The CDR3 nucleotides are TGTGCCAGCAGTTTATCGGGGAGGGAAAGCGAAAAACTGTTTTTT.

This chain connects TRBV25-1 to TRBJ2-5; 10 positions agree with TRBD1. The ends lost 5 bases at V and 0 bases at J; junction bases unmatched: 3. Germline CDR1 and CDR2: MGHDK and SYGVNS. The length of the CDR3 is 15 residues. Here the CDR3 DNA reads TGTGCCAGCAGTAGGGGACAGGGGTACCAAGAGACCCAGTACTTC. Its translation is CASSRGQGYQETQYF.

The chain links TRBV6-1 to TRBJ1-5; the D gene is possibly TRBD1 (5 bases). Per germline, CDR1 MNHNS and CDR2 SASEGT. V was cut by 0 bases and J by 6 bases, with 12 bases left in between. There are 15 residues in the CDR3. For the CDR3, the DNA is TGTGCCAGCAGTGAAGCGGGGCGGATATCTCAGCCCCAGCATTTT. Its translation is CASSEAGRISQPQHF.

The chain links TRBV19 to TRBJ2-5, with D uncertain. V was clipped by 4 bases and J by 1 base, with 7 bases between them. The CDR3 extends over 13 amino acids. Germline V gene sequence: CDR1 LNHDA, CDR2 SQIVND (reference sequence). CDR3 DNA: TGTGCCAGTAGTAGGATAGCCCAAGAGACCCAGTACTTC. This codes for CASSRIAQETQYF.